These 22 T cell receptor beta chains were all obtained from the same sample, sequenced in a study of tumor and adjacent non-tumor tissue in lung cancer. This sample's RNA came from whole unsorted tissue. This non-tumor lung sample came from over 3 cm beyond the tumor edge. TCRbeta libraries were built with three rounds of nested PCR, modified from ARM-PCR. TCRdb re-derived calls from the multiplex PCR reads in MiXCR, one entry per CDR3 protein. The sample has roughly 43,000 distinct CDR3 sequences; 60% are singletons. Sequenced material: distant non-tumor lung tissue. These receptors all come from a man aged 50-59 years with non-small cell lung cancer.

Turning to this clonotype: The junction and the germline gene differ at one end; a read error may be behind it. V usage is TRBV11-3 and J usage is TRBJ2-3, with a weak D call TRBD2 (6 bases). Germline V lookup: CDR1 SGHNT, CDR2 YENEEA. The CDR3 contains 11 residues. The CDR3 nucleotides are TGCGGCAGCAGCGGAGGGGATACGCAGTATTTT. The encoded protein is CGSSGGDTQYF.

Turning to this clonotype: A much larger clone lies one base from this, so it may be a read error. The V and J genes are TRBV14 and TRBJ2-1, with TRBD2 matching over 13 bases. Germline CDR1 is SGHDN and CDR2 is FVKESK. This CDR3 region has 15 residues. CDR3 amino acids: CVSSQKLAGGYEQFF. The CDR3 nucleotides read TGTGTCAGCAGCCAAAAACTAGCGGGAGGGTATGAGCAGTTCTTC.

V is TRBV20-1 and J is TRBJ2-7; 9 nucleotides agree with TRBD2. This CDR3 is 15 amino acids long. The germline V gene has CDR1 DFQATT and CDR2 SNEGSKA (reference sequence). V lost 4 bases, J lost 0 bases, and 7 bases stayed unmatched. The CDR3 nucleotides read TGCAGTGCTACTCGACTAGCGGCGAGCTCCTACGAGCAGTACTTC. Amino acids: CSATRLAASSYEQYF.

Of note for this clonotype: This could be a read error, since a much larger clone is one nucleotide away. The CDR3 nucleotides read TGTGACAGCAGCTCTACCTGGGGTGAAGCTTTCTTT. This translates into CDSSSTWGEAFF. The chain carries TRBV6-5 and TRBJ1-1, with D unclear. The CDR3 runs 12 residues. Per germline, CDR1 MNHEY and CDR2 SVGAGI.

This clonotype was counted many times. A junction boundary mismatches the germline segment, possibly from a read error. The chain is built from TRBV6-6 and TRBJ2-7; D gene unclear. This CDR3 region has 11 residues. Germline CDR1 MNHNY, CDR2 SVGAGI (reference sequence). Written as DNA, the CDR3 is TGTGCCAGCAGTTACAACTACGAGCAGCACTTC. Its translation: CASSYNYEQHF.

The chain carries TRBV7-9 and TRBJ2-5, with D perhaps being TRBD1 or TRBD2 (5 bases each). Trimming shortened V by 2 bases and J by 4 bases, and 11 bases separated the two germline ends. CDR1 is SEHNR, CDR2 FQNEAQ, per germline (reference sequence). This CDR3 region has 14 residues. The CDR3 DNA sequence: TGTGCCAGCAGCTTATCGGCAGGGACAGAGACCCAGTACTTC. Amino acid sequence: CASSLSAGTETQYF. Together with reference TRBV7-9 and TRBJ2-5, the CDR3 gives the full variable domain: DTGVSQNPRHKITKRGQNVTFRCDPISEHNRLYWYRQTLGQGPEFLTYFQNEAQLEKSRLLSDRFSAERPKGSFSTLEIQRTEQGDSAMYLCASSLSAGTETQYFGPGTRLLVL.

This clonotype was recorded a few times. A clone one base away is much larger, so this may be a read error. This chain uses TRBV16 with TRBJ1-1; possible D gene TRBD1, 6 bases. This CDR3 region has 12 residues. V was cut by 2 bases and J by 7 bases, with 8 bases left in between. Germline CDR1 is KGHSY and CDR2 is FQNENV. Here the CDR3 reads CASSQGGSEAFF. The CDR3 bases are TGTGCCAGCAGCCAAGGGGGCAGTGAAGCTTTCTTT.

Of note for this clonotype: A much larger clonotype is one base distant, so this may be a read error. This chain joins TRBV14 and TRBJ1-1; maybe TRBD1 (6 bases). The germline CDR1 and CDR2 sequences are SGHDN and FVKESK. This CDR3 has 13 amino acids. The CDR3 here is CVSSTGMNTEAFF. The DNA for the CDR3 is TGTGTCAGCAGCACAGGGATGAACACTGAAGCTTTCTTT.

This clonotype came up a few times. A much larger clone differs by one base, so this may be a read error. The V call is TRBV10-3, the J call TRBJ1-3; D remains ambiguous. The germline V gene encodes CDR1 ENHRY and CDR2 SYGVKD. This CDR3 has 15 amino acids. Written as DNA, the CDR3 is TGTGCCATAAGTCCCGACCCCTCCTCTGGAAACACCATATGTTTT. Protein product: CAISPDPSSGNTICF.

The J gene is TRBJ2-7, the V gene TRBV29-1, with a weak D call TRBD1 (6 bases). CDR1 and CDR2 from the germline V gene are SQVTM and ANQGSEA. This CDR3 contains 13 residues. The CDR3 protein is CSVRRDKTYEQYF. The CDR3 nucleotides read TGCAGTGTCCGCCGGGACAAGACCTACGAGCAGTACTTC.

The CDR3 nucleotides are TGCAGCGTGTTGTGGACGGGGATCGGGGGCTACACCTTC. This translates into CSVLWTGIGGYTF. The chain employs TRBV29-1 and TRBJ1-2; D is undetermined. CDR3 length equals 13 residues. Trimming took 6 bases from V and 8 from J, leaving 19 bases between them. Germline V CDR1 and CDR2: SQVTM, ANQGSEA.

Points on this clonotype: One end of the junction fails to match germline, which may point to a read error. The chain joins TRBV5-4 to TRBJ2-2; 10 bases line up with TRBD2. CDR1 and CDR2 (germline): SGHNT, YYREEE (reference sequence). The CDR3 covers 17 residues. The DNA for the CDR3 is TGTGCCAGCAACTTGCGGCTAGCGGGAGATAACACCGGGGAGCTGTTTTTT. Its protein product is CASNLRLAGDNTGELFF. Filled out from reference TRBV5-4 and TRBJ2-2, the complete variable domain reads ETGVTQSPTHLIKTRGQQVTLRCSSQSGHNTVSWYQQALGQGPQFIFQYYREEENGRGNFPPRFSGLQFPNYSSELNVNALELDDSALYLCASNLRLAGDNTGELFFGEGSRLTVL.

A note on this clonotype: This may be a read error, as it is one base from a much larger clone. V gene TRBV12-3 or TRBV12-4 combines with J gene TRBJ2-6; the D call may be TRBD1 or TRBD2 (5 bases each). This CDR3 comprises 16 residues. The CDR3 reads CASGFRDQSGANVLTF. The CDR3 DNA reads as TGTGCCAGCGGTTTCAGGGACCAATCTGGGGCCAACGTCCTGACTTTC.

The V gene is TRBV4-2, the J gene TRBJ2-2; TRBD2 matches 8 bases. The V gene end was trimmed by 11 bases and the J gene end by 9 bases; junction bases not matched to a gene: 11. The CDR3 is 13 residues long. Per the germline V gene, CDR1 is LGHNA and CDR2 is YNFKEQ. CDR3 residues: CACFSGNSRELFF. CDR3 nucleotides: TGTGCCTGTTTTAGCGGGAACTCCAGGGAGCTGTTTTTT.

This clonotype was seen only once. With a much larger clone just one base away, this may be a read error. The chain uses TRBV28 and TRBJ1-5, with a weak D call TRBD1 (6 bases). In germline, CDR1 is MDHEN, CDR2 SYDVKM. The CDR3 length is 15 residues. V lost 7 bases to trimming and J lost 7 bases, with 20 bases between them. CDR3 region: CASNFGQGFRQPQHF. The CDR3 DNA reads TGTGCCAGCAATTTCGGGCAGGGGTTTCGGCAGCCCCAGCATTTT.

For this clonotype: One junction end disagrees with the germline gene, perhaps due to a read error. The chain combines TRBV11-2 with TRBJ1-3, with D unresolved. This CDR3 has 15 amino acids. Germline V gene lookup returns CDR1 SGHAT and CDR2 FQNNGV. CDR3 nucleotide sequence: TGTGCCAGCAGCTCCGGGTGGTTCTCTGGAAACACCACATACTTT. Amino acids: CASSSGWFSGNTTYF.

The rearrangement uses TRBV15 and TRBJ2-1; 8 bases align to TRBD1. CDR3 length equals 14 residues. CDR1 and CDR2 (germline): LNHNV, YYDKDF (reference sequence). Trimming took 1 base from V and 7 from J; bases not matched to a gene: 3. CDR3 residues: CATSRAGTGNEQFF. The CDR3, as DNA: TGTGCCACCAGCAGAGCCGGGACAGGTAATGAGCAGTTCTTC. The full variable domain, rest sourced from reference TRBV15 and TRBJ2-1, is DAMVIQNPRYQVTQFGKPVTLSCSQTLNHNVMYWYQQKSSQAPKLLFHYYDKDFNNEADTPDNFQSRRPNTSFCFLDIRSPGLGDTAMYLCATSRAGTGNEQFFGPGTRLTVL.

This clonotype is classed as hyperexpanded. The gene calls are TRBV11-2 and TRBJ2-3, with D uncertain. Germline-derived CDR1 and CDR2 are SGHAT and FQNNGV. CDR3 length: 15 amino acids. The V end was cut by 2 bases, the J end by 0 bases, with 9 bases between. The CDR3 sequence is CASSLMSSSTDTQYF. The DNA for the CDR3 is TGTGCCAGCAGCTTAATGAGCTCTAGCACAGATACGCAGTATTTT.

To note about this clonotype: A read error is likely, as this CDR3 ends without the conserved phenylalanine or tryptophan. The chain joins TRBV10-2 to TRBJ2-5; unclear D gene. Germline CDR1 is WSHSY and CDR2 is SAAADI. This CDR3 is 14 amino acids long. DNA of the CDR3: TGCGCCAGCAGGCTTTCGAGAATGCAAGAGGCCCAGTACTTG. This translates into CASRLSRMQEAQYL.

A word on this clonotype: The missing conserved phenylalanine or tryptophan at the end of this CDR3 makes a read error likely. The chain combines TRBV11-3 with TRBJ2-1, with D maybe TRBD2 (6 bases). The CDR3 extends over 17 amino acids. Deletions cut 6 bases from V and 2 bases from J, with 20 bases between. Germline lookup yields CDR1 SGHNT and CDR2 YENEEA. CDR3 coding DNA: TGTGCCAGCAGTCCCGCGGGGCCGGGTGGCGCCTACAATGAGCAGTTCTTA. The encoded protein is CASSPAGPGGAYNEQFL.

This clonotype was detected many times. The genes are TRBV29-1 and TRBJ2-5, with 8 bases lining up with TRBD1. CDR3 length: 15 residues. Germline CDR1 and CDR2: SQVTM and ANQGSEA. With V trimmed by 1 base and J by 4 bases, 8 bases remained unmatched. This CDR3 reads CSVEGWTGWTETQYF. The CDR3 DNA follows: TGCAGCGTTGAAGGCTGGACAGGGTGGACAGAGACCCAGTACTTC.

For this clonotype: This may be a read error, as it is one base from a much larger clone. The CDR3 sequence: CASTPSTTDKQYF. The CDR3 DNA sequence: TGTGCCAGCACCCCTTCTACCACAGATAAGCAGTATTTT. V usage is TRBV7-8 and J usage is TRBJ2-3; D is unclear. The CDR3 consists of 13 residues. Germline assignment: CDR1 SGHVS and CDR2 FQNEAQ. The full variable domain, in which reference TRBV7-8 and TRBJ2-3 provide the parts outside the CDR3, is GAGVSQSPRYKVAKRGQDVALRCDPISGHVSLFWYQQALGQGPEFLTYFQNEAQLDKSGLPSDRFFAERPEGSVSTLKIQRTQQEDSAVYLCASTPSTTDKQYFGPGTRLTVL.